The 2 T cell receptor beta chains reported below all come from one sample, sequenced in a study of blood T cell repertoires in COVID-19. The protocol was immunoSEQ multiplex PCR, while the TCRdb copy is restricted to in-frame clones and leaves out a portion. The sample includes roughly 200,000 clones, 80% to 90% of them seen just once. The material sequenced was PBMCs or T cells enriched from blood (not recorded which). Receptor source: a woman in her thirties or forties with acute COVID-19.

Here the CDR3 DNA reads TGCGCCAGCAGCCAGGTGGACAGGGAGAATGAAAAACTGTTTTTT. Residues: CASSQVDRENEKLFF. V gene TRBV4-1 combines with J gene TRBJ1-4; 8 positions agree with TRBD1. With 3 bases clipped from V and 5 bases from J, the junction kept 5 bases outside the gene matches. Germline lookup yields CDR1 MGHRA and CDR2 YSYEKL. CDR3 length equals 15 residues.

The genes are TRBV7-2 and TRBJ2-2, with TRBD2 matching 11 bases. CDR3 length: 15 residues. The V and J ends lost 3 bases and 7 bases, in that order; junction bases with no gene match: 4. Germline lookup yields CDR1 SGHTA and CDR2 FQGNSA. The CDR3 region is CASSLQGTSGGELFF. The CDR3 DNA reads as TGTGCCAGCAGCTTGCAAGGGACTAGCGGCGGGGAGCTGTTTTTT.